This TCR beta chain was found in a study of early T cells in non-severe SARS-CoV-2 infection (dated by TCRdb to 2020 to 2022). Context from the whole study: Because TCR sequencing relied on bulk RNA taken from unsorted whole blood, pairing of alpha and beta chains was not possible. Study-level results and caveats: Matching against VDJdb was skewed toward anti-spike CD8 responses, likely underestimated virus-specific expansions, and missed private and CD4 specificities.

The CDR3 goes from the cysteine to the phenylalanine over 14 residues. Only CDR3 DNA remains: 42 bases, in frame from the first base. The germline V gene sets CDR1 to ENHRY and CDR2 to SYGVKD. V sheds 10 bases and J sheds 4 bases, leaving 16 bases between their ends. Library preparation employed 5' RACE. Sequenced using a NextSeq 500. To correct for sequencing error and PCR bias, the TCR library protocol tagged individual cDNA molecules with unique molecular identifiers. Both TCR alpha and beta chains were sequenced, and tight co-correlation was observed between alpha and beta sequence abundances in each sample. The authors' analysis ran thus. Decombinator V4 was used to perform V gene, J gene and CDR3 annotation of TCR sequences. Expanded TCRs were defined as changing significantly between any two time points under a Poisson model with p below 0.0001. TCR abundances were normalised to the total number of TCRs sequenced per sample and expressed as counts per million. MAIT TCRs were defined by TRAV1-2 paired with TRAJ12, TRAJ20 or TRAJ33, and iNKT TCRs by TRAV10 paired with TRAJ18. A search of VDJdb, accessed on 1 November 2021, was run for TCRs annotated to CMV, EBV and SARS-CoV-2, with TCRs annotated for multiple antigens excluded. TCRdb handled the public reads itself, with Q25 trimming in fastp and clone calling in MiXCR, and kept productive beta chains. One record per CDR3 amino acid sequence lists the most common genes and DNA. The V and J calls and clone size come from TCRdb's table, not from the authors' own analysis. The sample table contains under 45,000 distinct CDR3 sequences; only one count was recorded for roughly 5.4% of them. About 5.5% of the sample is held by the ten biggest clonotypes.

The study was a case-control design nested within a healthcare worker cohort in London, UK, with weekly nasopharyngeal swab PCR tests and blood sampling. Healthcare workers were recruited between 23 and 31 March 2020, during the week of the UK lockdown, and were followed weekly for up to about 15 weeks. This clonotype was observed at least ten times. Its recognized antigen is unknown. There are no base qualities to consult, and no much larger clone falls within one base. The sequence links TRBV10-3 to TRBJ2-2; the D segment could be TRBD2, given 6 matching bases. The TCR originated in an adult who was a healthcare worker with PCR-confirmed SARS-CoV-2 infection or an uninfected control (not recorded which). Sequences were derived from whole blood, sampled at baseline. The CDR3 corresponds to CATSGEGRTGELFF. The DNA is TGTGCCACCTCGGGAGAGGGACGCACCGGGGAGCTGTTTTTT.